What follows are 9 T cell receptor beta chains derived from one specimen sequenced in a study of cytomegalovirus exposure and HLA in healthy donors. Method: immunoSEQ multiplex PCR; TCRdb's copy keeps in-frame clones and lacks some. The sample has about 110,000 clones, more than 90% seen once. The sequenced sample was PBMCs. The receptor set was obtained from a woman younger than 30 in good health and CMV-seronegative.

The chain joins TRBV2 to TRBJ2-7, with 9 bases that match TRBD2. CDR1 is SNHLY, CDR2 FYNNEI, per germline. The CDR3 is 14 amino acids. Trimming at V came to 7 bases and at J to 2 bases, leaving 6 bases not matched to a gene. CDR3 sequence reads: CASNRAGGAYEQYF. The CDR3 nucleotides read TGTGCCAGCAATAGAGCGGGGGGAGCCTACGAGCAGTACTTC. Drawing the rest from reference TRBV2 and TRBJ2-7, the complete variable domain is EPEVTQTPSHQVTQMGQEVILRCVPISNHLYFYWYRQILGQKVEFLVSFYNNEISEKSEIFDDQFSVERPDGSNFTLKIRSTKLEDSAMYFCASNRAGGAYEQYFGPGTRLTVT.

The chain is built from TRBV9 and TRBJ1-1; D gene uncertain. There are 14 residues in the CDR3. Germline lookup yields CDR1 SGDLS and CDR2 YYNGEE. V gave up 0 bases and J gave up 1 base, with 7 bases separating them. CDR3 bases: TGTGCCAGCAGCGTAGAGTGGGCGAACACTGAAGCTTTCTTT. This gives the protein CASSVEWANTEAFF.

This chain connects TRBV5-8 to TRBJ1-5, with 8 bases fitting TRBD1. V lost 5 bases, J lost 0 bases, and 4 bases stayed unmatched. CDR1 SGHTS and CDR2 YDEGEE come from the germline V gene. The CDR3 loop spans 15 amino acids. CDR3 sequence (DNA): TGTGCCAGCAGGAGGACAGGGTTTAGCAATCAGCCCCAGCATTTT. Translating it yields CASRRTGFSNQPQHF.

To note about this clone: One end of the junction fails to match germline, which may point to a read error. The chain is built from TRBV4-3 and TRBJ2-7; 9 bases fit TRBD1. CDR3 length equals 13 residues. Germline CDR1 is LGHNA and CDR2 is YSLEER. CDR3 nucleotides: TGCGCCAGCAGCCAAGATCGGGGACAGGGTATGCAATTC. It yields the protein CASSQDRGQGMQF.

CDR3 loop: CASSDGGGAPTEAFF. As DNA, the CDR3 is TGTGCCAGCAGTGATGGTGGGGGGGCGCCCACTGAAGCTTTCTTT. The chain is built from TRBV2 and TRBJ1-1; tentatively, D is TRBD1 (6 bases). Germline V CDR1 and CDR2: SNHLY, FYNNEI. Trimming took 3 bases from V and 4 from J, leaving 15 bases between them. CDR3 length equals 15 residues.

V usage is TRBV28 and J usage is TRBJ1-1, with no clear D. There are 13 residues in the CDR3. Germline CDR1 MDHEN, CDR2 SYDVKM. V was cut by 3 bases and J by 8 bases, with 13 bases left in between. This chain's CDR3 is CASSFREAREAFF. CDR3 in DNA: TGTGCCAGCAGTTTTCGAGAGGCCCGAGAAGCTTTCTTT.

This chain connects TRBV7-3 to TRBJ2-3; a weak D match, TRBD1 (6 bases). The CDR3 length is 14 residues. V lost 2 bases to trimming and J lost 6 bases, with 12 bases between them. Germline V CDR1 and CDR2: SGHTA, FQGTGA. This chain's CDR3 is CASSLGTPLDTQYF. CDR3 coding DNA: TGTGCCAGCAGCTTAGGGACACCACTGGATACGCAGTATTTT.

This clone was picked up a small number of times. V is TRBV30 and J is TRBJ1-2, with D perhaps matching TRBD1 (5 bases). The V end was cut by 1 base, the J end by 8 bases, with 14 bases between. CDR3 size: 13 residues. Looked up from germline, CDR1 is GTSNPN and CDR2 is SVGIG (reference sequence). CDR3 coding DNA: TGTGCCTGGAGTGGCCAGGGAAGAAGAGGCTACACCTTC. Translation gives CAWSGQGRRGYTF.

V is TRBV27 and J is TRBJ2-7; weak D call: TRBD2 (6 bases). Germline CDR1 MNHEY, CDR2 SMNVEV (reference sequence). V lost 3 bases and J lost 6, with 12 bases in between. The CDR3 is made up of 13 amino acids. CDR3: CASSLEGSTEQYF. In DNA, the CDR3 is TGTGCCAGCAGTTTGGAGGGTTCCACCGAGCAGTACTTC.